This TCR beta chain is from a study of T cells in localized non-small cell lung cancer. Some clones are missing from TCRdb's copy, which holds only in-frame ones; the method was immunoSEQ multiplex PCR. The repertoire holds more than 40,000 clones, with 86% as singletons. Study conclusions and caveats: Appearances in adjacent lung were noted for a median approximately 50 of the top 100 tumor clones. Longer overall survival was seen with higher T cell density measured in blood.

Points on this clone: Its antigen remains unidentified.

Germline-derived CDR1 and CDR2 are MNHNS and SASEGT. This CDR3 spans 13 amino acids. V dropped 4 bases and J dropped 7 bases, with 13 bases sitting between them. The J gene is TRBJ1-1, the V gene TRBV6-1; unclear D gene. This clonotype was sampled from a man between 40 and 69 years old with stage II lung adenocarcinoma. Sequences were derived from PBMCs, sampled before any cancer treatment. DNA of the CDR3: TGTGCCAGCAGTGTTCGGCGGAGTATTGAAGCTTTCTTT. Translated, it gives CASSVRRSIEAFF.